These 2 T cell receptor beta chains originate from one sample sequenced in a study of cytomegalovirus exposure and HLA in healthy donors. The PCR employed 60 Vbeta primers together with 13 Jbeta primers. TCRdb keeps only in-frame clones here, not all; method: immunoSEQ multiplex PCR. The table includes around 150,000 clones, approximately 71% detected once. The specimen sequenced was PBMCs. The receptors come from a man aged 45 to 65 in good health and CMV-seronegative.

J is TRBJ2-7 and V is TRBV7-9; TRBD2 might be the D (6 bases). Germline values: CDR1 SEHNR, CDR2 FQNEAQ (reference sequence). V was cut by 4 bases and J by 2 bases, with 15 bases left in between. The length of the CDR3 is 15 residues. In nucleotides, the CDR3 is TGTGCCAGCAGCTCCACGGGCGGGGCCACCTACGAGCAGTACTTC. Protein sequence: CASSSTGGATYEQYF.

The V gene is TRBV19, the J gene TRBJ1-1; D remains ambiguous. V shed 7 bases and J shed 4 bases, with 10 bases lying between them. Per the germline V gene, CDR1 is LNHDA and CDR2 is SQIVND (reference sequence). This CDR3 is built from 12 residues. CDR3 DNA sequence: TGTGCCAGTACCCACAGTCGCACTGAAGCTTTCTTT. Translation: CASTHSRTEAFF. The full variable domain, its missing parts supplied by reference TRBV19 and TRBJ1-1, is DGGITQSPKYLFRKEGQNVTLSCEQNLNHDAMYWYRQDPGQGLRLIYYSQIVNDFQKGDIAEGYSVSREKKESFPLTVTSAQKNPTAFYLCASTHSRTEAFFGQGTRLTVV.